This is a list of T cell receptor beta chains from one sample in a study of regulatory T cells in long-lasting Graves disease. MiXCR was run by TCRdb on the multiplex PCR reads, yielding one entry per CDR3 protein. The table has about 470,000 distinct CDR3 sequences, around a fifth seen once; the top ten hold roughly 7%. This sample comprised peripheral blood mononuclear cells (PBMCs), obtained when the disease was refractory, from a patient treated with antithyroid drugs. The receptors were gathered from a female donor with Graves disease. Both conserved end residues are part of each CDR3. D genes are given only for firm matches. The size entry is marked missing in some rows and otherwise reads once, few, many or a size class.

TRBV2	many	TRBJ2-7	TRBD2	TGTGCCAGCAGTGAGGGGCTAGCGGCCTCCTACGAGCAGTACTTC	CASSEGLAASYEQYF
TRBV7-8	many	TRBJ2-6	NA	TGTGCCAGCTCCCGGCGTGGGGCCAACGTCCTGACTTTC	CASSRRGANVLTF
TRBV27	NA	TRBJ1-1	NA	TGTGCCAGCAGTGGGCGGACATGGGGTAACACTGAAGCTTTCTTT	CASSGRTWGNTEAFF
TRBV7-6	NA	TRBJ2-2	NA	TGTGCCAGCAGCTGGTTATTGGAAACCGGGGAGCTGTTTTTT	CASSWLLETGELFF
TRBV12-3/TRBV12-4	many	TRBJ1-1	NA	TGTGCCAGCATCAAAGTTGACGGCGACACTGAAGCTTTCTTT	CASIKVDGDTEAFF
TRBV28	few	TRBJ2-3	TRBD2	TGTGCCAGCAGTATCGGGGGGAGCACAGATACGCAGTATTTT	CASSIGGSTDTQYF
TRBV2	many	TRBJ1-5	NA	TGTGCCAGCAGTGAAAATGTCTTAGACAGGCTGAATCAGCCCCAGCATTTT	CASSENVLDRLNQPQHF
TRBV11-2	NA	TRBJ2-2	NA	TGTGCCAGCAGCCCGACAAATTTAAACACCGGGGAGCTGTTTTTT	CASSPTNLNTGELFF
TRBV28	many	TRBJ1-5	TRBD1	TGTGCCAGCAAGGACAGGGGGATGCGGCCCCAGCATTTT	CASKDRGMRPQHF
TRBV20-1	many	TRBJ1-4	NA	TGCAGTGCGCCTAACCGCGGGGACCTAAGAGTTAATGAAAAACTGTTTTTT	CSAPNRGDLRVNEKLFF
TRBV19	NA	TRBJ1-6	NA	TGTGCCAAACAGGCGGGTTCACCCCTCCACTTT	CAKQAGSPLHF